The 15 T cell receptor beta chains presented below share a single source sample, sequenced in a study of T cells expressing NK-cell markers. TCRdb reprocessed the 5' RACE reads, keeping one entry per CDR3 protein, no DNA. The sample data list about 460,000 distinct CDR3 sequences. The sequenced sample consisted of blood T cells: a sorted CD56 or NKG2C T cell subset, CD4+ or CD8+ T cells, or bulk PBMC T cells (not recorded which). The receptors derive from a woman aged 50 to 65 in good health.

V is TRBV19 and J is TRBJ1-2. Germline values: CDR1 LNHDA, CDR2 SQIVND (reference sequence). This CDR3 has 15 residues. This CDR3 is CASRPNYRDPDGYTF.

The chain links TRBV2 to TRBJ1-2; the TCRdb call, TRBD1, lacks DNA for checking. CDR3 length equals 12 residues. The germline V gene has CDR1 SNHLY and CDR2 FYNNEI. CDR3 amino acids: CASGGTGRDYTF. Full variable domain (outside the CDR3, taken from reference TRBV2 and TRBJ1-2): EPEVTQTPSHQVTQMGQEVILRCVPISNHLYFYWYRQILGQKVEFLVSFYNNEISEKSEIFDDQFSVERPDGSNFTLKIRSTKLEDSAMYFCASGGTGRDYTFGSGTRLTVV.

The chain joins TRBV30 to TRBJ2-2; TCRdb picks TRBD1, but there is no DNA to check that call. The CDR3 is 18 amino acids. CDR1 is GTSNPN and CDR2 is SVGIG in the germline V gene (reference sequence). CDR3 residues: CAWSVFYPRQGSTGELFF.

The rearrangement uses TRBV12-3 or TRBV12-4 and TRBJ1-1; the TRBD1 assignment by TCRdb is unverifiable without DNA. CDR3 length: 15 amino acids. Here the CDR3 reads CASRKLTGGGTEAFF.

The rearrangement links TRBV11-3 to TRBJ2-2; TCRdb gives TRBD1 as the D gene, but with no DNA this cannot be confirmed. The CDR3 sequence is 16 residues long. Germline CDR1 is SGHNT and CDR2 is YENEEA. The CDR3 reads CASSSSIGGRAGELFF.

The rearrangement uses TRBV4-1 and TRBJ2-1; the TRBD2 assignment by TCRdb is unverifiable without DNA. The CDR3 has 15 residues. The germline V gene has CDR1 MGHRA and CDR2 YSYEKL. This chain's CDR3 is CASSPGRTTYNEQFF.

CDR3: CASSVGVGQPQHF. The chain couples TRBV6-1 to TRBJ1-5. The CDR3 is 13 amino acids. Germline V CDR1 and CDR2: MNHNS, SASEGT.

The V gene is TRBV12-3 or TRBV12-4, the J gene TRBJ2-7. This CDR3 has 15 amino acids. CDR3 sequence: CASNPDGLRAGEQYF.

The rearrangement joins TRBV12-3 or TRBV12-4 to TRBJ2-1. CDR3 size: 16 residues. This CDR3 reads CASSFYRVDPHNEQFF.

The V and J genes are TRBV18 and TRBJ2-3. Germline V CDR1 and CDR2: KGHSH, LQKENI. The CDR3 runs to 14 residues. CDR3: CASSPRSRSDTQYF.

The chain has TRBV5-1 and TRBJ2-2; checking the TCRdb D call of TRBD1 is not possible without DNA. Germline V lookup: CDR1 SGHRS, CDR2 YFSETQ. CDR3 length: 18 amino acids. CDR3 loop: CASSLSFVNRGNTGELFF.

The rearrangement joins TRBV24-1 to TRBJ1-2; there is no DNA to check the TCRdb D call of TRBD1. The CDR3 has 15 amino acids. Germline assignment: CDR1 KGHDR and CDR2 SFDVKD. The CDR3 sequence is CATSDSGQGNYGYTF.

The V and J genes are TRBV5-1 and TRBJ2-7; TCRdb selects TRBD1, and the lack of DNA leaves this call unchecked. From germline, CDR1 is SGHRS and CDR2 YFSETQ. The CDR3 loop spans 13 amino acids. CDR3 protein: CASSPDRVYEQYF.

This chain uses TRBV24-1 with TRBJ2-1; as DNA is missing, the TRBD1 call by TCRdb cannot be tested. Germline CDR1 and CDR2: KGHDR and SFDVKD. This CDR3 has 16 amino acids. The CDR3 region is CATSDPLPGGYNEQFF.

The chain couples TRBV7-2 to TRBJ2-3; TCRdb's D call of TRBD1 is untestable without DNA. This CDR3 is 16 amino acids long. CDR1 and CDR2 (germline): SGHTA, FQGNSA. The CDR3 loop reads CASSLRAATHTDTQYF.